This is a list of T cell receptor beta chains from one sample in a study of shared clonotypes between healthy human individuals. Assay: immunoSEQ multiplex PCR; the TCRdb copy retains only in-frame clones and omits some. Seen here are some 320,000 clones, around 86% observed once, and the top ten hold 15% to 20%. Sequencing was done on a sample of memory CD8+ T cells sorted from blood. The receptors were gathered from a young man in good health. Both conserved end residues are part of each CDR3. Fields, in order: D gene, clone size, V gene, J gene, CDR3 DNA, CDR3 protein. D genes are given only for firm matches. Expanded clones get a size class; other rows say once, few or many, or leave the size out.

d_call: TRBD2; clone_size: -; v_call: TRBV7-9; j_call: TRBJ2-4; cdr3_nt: TGTGCCAGCAGCTTATCTTCGCGGGGGATCAAAAACATTCAGTACTTC; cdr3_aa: CASSLSSRGIKNIQYF
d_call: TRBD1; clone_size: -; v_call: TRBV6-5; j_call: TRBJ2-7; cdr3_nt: TGTGCCAGCAGTTACGGGACAGACTACGAGCAGTACTTC; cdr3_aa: CASSYGTDYEQYF
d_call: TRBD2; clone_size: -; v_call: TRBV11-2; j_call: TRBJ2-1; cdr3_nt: TGTGCCAGCAGCTTAGAAGGTCTAGCGGGGCCCTACAATGAGCAGTTCTTC; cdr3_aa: CASSLEGLAGPYNEQFF
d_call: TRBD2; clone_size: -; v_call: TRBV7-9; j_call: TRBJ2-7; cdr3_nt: TGTGCCAGCAGCCTGACTAGCGGGATGACCGAGCAGTACTTC; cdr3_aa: CASSLTSGMTEQYF
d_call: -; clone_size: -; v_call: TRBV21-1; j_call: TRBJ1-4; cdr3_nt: TGTGCCAGCAGCAAAAAGGAGGGGGCTTTAAGTGAAAAACTGTTTTTT; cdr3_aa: CASSKKEGALSEKLFF
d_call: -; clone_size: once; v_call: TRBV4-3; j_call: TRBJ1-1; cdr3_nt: TGCGCCAGCAGCCAAGACTCCACAGGGAGATTAGGCGAAGCTTTCTTT; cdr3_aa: CASSQDSTGRLGEAFF
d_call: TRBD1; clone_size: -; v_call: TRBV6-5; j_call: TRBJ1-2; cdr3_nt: TGTGCCAGCAGTTATTCTGGGACAGGGGACTATGGCTACACCTTC; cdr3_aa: CASSYSGTGDYGYTF
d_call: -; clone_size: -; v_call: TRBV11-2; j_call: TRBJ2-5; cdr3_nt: TGTGCCAGCAGCTTATCCCCGAGGTGGGGGTCTCACGAGACCCAGTACTTC; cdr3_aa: CASSLSPRWGSHETQYF
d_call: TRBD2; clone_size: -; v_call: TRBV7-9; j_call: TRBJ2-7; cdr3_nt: TGTGCCAGCAGCTCTAGCGGGAGGGCCCACGAGCAGTACTTC; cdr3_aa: CASSSSGRAHEQYF
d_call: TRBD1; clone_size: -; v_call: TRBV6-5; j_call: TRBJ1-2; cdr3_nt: TGTGCCAGCAGCCCTCAGGGGACAGGGTACTATGGCTACACCTTC; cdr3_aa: CASSPQGTGYYGYTF
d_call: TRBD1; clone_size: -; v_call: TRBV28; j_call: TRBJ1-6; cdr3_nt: TGTGCCAGCAGTCCCAGGACAGGGTATAATTCACCCCTCCACTTT; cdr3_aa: CASSPRTGYNSPLHF
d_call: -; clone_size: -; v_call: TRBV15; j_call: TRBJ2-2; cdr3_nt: TGTGCCACCAGCAGAGATTCGGATGCCGGGGAGCTGTTTTTT; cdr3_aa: CATSRDSDAGELFF
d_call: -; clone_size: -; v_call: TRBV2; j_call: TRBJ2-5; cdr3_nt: TGTGCCAGTACCCCGGACAGACAAGACGGGACCCAGTACTTC; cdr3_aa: CASTPDRQDGTQYF
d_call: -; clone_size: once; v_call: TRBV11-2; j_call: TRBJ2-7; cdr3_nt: TGTGCCAGCAGCTTATACGACGAGCAGTACTTC; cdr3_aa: CASSLYDEQYF
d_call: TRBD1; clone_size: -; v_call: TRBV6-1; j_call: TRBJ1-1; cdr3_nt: TGTGCCAGCAGGCCGGGACAGGGTGAAGCTTTCTTT; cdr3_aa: CASRPGQGEAFF
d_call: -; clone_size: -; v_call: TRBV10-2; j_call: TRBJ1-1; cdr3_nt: TGCGCCAGCAGTCTCGCCGGGGGCGGAACTGAAGCTTTCTTT; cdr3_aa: CASSLAGGGTEAFF
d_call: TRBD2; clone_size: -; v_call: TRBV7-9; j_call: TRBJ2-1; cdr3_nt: TGTGCCAGCCCTTGGACTAGCGGGAGATGGGAGCAGTTCTTC; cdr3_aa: CASPWTSGRWEQFF
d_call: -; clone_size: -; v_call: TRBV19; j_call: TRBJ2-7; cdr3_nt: TGTGCCAGTACCCAGGGAGGCGAGCAGTACTTC; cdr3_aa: CASTQGGEQYF
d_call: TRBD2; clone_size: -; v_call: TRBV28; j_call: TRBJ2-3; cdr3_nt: TGTGCCAGCAGCCCCAGCGGGAGCTGGGCAGATACGCAGTATTTT; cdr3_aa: CASSPSGSWADTQYF
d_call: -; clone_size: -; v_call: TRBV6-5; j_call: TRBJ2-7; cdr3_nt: TGTGCCAGCAGTTACGGGGAATCCTACGAGCAGTACTTC; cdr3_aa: CASSYGESYEQYF
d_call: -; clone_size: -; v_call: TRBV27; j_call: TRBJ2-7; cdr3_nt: TGTGCCAGCAGCTCCGGCTACGAGCAGTACTTC; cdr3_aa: CASSSGYEQYF
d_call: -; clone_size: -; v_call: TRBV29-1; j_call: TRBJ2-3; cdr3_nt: TGCAGCGCCCCGATCGGGGTTGGCACAGATACGCAGTATTTT; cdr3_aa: CSAPIGVGTDTQYF
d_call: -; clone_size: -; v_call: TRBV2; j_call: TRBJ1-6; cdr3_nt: TGTGCCAGCAGTGAAGATCTGCACCCCCTCCACTTT; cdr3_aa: CASSEDLHPLHF
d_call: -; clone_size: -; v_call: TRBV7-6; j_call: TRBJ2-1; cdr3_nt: TGTGCCAGCAGCTTAGAGTGGGCCCCTAAGGTAAATGAGCAGTTCTTC; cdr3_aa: CASSLEWAPKVNEQFF
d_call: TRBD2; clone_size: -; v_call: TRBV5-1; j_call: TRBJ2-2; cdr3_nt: TGCGCCAGCAGCCCTCAAGGGCGGGAGGGAACCGGGGAGCTGTTTTTT; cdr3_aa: CASSPQGREGTGELFF
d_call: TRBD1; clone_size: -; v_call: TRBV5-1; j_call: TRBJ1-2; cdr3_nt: TGCGCCAGCTGCGCAGGGGGCGCCGACTATGGCTACACCTTC; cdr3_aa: CASCAGGADYGYTF
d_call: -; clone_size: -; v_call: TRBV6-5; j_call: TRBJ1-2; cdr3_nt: TGTGCCAGCAGTTACCCAGGGGATGTTGGCTACACCTTC; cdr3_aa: CASSYPGDVGYTF
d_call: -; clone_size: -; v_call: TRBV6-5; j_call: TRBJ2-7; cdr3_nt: TGTGCCAGCAGTTTCGCGGGCCTCGACGAGCAGTACTTC; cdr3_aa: CASSFAGLDEQYF
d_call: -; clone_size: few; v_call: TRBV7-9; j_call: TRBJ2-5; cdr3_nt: TGTGCCAGCAGCTTAGATCAGCGGCGGGAGACCCAGTACTTC; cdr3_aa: CASSLDQRRETQYF
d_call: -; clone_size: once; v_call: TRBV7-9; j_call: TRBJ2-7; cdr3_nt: TGTGCCAGCAGCTTAGGTATAAGTTCCTACGAGCAGTACTTC; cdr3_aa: CASSLGISSYEQYF
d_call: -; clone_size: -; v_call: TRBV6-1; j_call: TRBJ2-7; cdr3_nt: TGTGCCAGCAGGAGAGAGGGTGAGGGGTACGAGCAGTACTTC; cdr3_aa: CASRREGEGYEQYF
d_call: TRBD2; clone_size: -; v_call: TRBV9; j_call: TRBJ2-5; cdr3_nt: TGTGCCAGCAGCGAAGAGCGGGAGGGCCAGGGAGAGACCCAGTACTTC; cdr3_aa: CASSEEREGQGETQYF
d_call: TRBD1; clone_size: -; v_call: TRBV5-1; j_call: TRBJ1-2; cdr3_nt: TGCGCCAGCAGCTTGGGGAAAATAAGACAGGGGGCAAACTATGGCTACACCTTC; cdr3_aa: CASSLGKIRQGANYGYTF
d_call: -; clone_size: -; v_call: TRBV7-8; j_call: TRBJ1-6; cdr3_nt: TGTGCCAGCAGCTTAACAGGCTGGGCTTATAATTCACCCCTCCACTTT; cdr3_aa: CASSLTGWAYNSPLHF
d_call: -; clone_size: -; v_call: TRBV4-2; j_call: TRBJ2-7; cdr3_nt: TGTGCCAGCAGCACTAGTTCAGGGGTAGCCTACGAGCAGTACTTC; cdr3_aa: CASSTSSGVAYEQYF
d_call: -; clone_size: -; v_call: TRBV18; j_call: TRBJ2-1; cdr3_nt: TGTGCCAGCTCACCACCCGGGCAGAATGAGCAGTTCTTC; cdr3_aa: CASSPPGQNEQFF
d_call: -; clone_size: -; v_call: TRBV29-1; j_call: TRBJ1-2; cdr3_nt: TGCAGCGTTGACGGGACCGATTATGGCTACACCTTC; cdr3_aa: CSVDGTDYGYTF
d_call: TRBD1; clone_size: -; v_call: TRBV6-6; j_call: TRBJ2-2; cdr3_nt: TGTGCCAGCAGTTACAGGACAGGGAACACCGGGGAGCTGTTTTTT; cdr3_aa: CASSYRTGNTGELFF
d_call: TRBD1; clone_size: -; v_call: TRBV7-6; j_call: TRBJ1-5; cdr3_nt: TGTGCCAGCAGCCGGGCAGGGGGCTATCAGCCCCAGCATTTT; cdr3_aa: CASSRAGGYQPQHF
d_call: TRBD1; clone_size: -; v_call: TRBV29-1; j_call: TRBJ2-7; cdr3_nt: TGCAGCGTTGAGGGACAGGGCACCTACGAGCAGTACTTC; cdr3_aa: CSVEGQGTYEQYF
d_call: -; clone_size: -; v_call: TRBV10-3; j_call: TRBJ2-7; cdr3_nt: TGTGCCATCAGTGTCGACCCTGGCGTGGGGGCCTACGAGCAGTACTTC; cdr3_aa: CAISVDPGVGAYEQYF
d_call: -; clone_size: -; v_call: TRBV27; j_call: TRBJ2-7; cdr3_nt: TGTGCCAGCAGTTTGTGGGGGAACGAGCAGTACTTC; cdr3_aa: CASSLWGNEQYF
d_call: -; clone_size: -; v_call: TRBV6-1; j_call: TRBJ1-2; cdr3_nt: TGTGCCAGCAGTGACTCACGGGGCTATGGCTACACCTTC; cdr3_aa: CASSDSRGYGYTF
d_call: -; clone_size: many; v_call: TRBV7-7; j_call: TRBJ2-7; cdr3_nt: TGTGCTAGCAGCTTAGGTGCGGGCCCTACCTACGAGCAGTACTTC; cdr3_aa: CASSLGAGPTYEQYF